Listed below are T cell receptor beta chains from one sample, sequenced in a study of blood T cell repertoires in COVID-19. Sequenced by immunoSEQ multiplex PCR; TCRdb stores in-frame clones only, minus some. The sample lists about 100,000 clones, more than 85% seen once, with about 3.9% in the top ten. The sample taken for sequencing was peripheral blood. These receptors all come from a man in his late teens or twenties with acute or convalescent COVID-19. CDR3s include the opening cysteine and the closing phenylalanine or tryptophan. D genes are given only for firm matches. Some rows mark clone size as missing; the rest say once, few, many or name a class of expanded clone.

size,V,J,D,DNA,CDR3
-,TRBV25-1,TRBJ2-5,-,TGTGCCAGCAGTGGAGGTCTCCAAGAGACCCAGTACTTC,CASSGGLQETQYF
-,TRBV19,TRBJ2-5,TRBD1,TGTGCCAGTAGTCGGAGGACAGGGGAAGAGACCCAGTACTTC,CASSRRTGEETQYF
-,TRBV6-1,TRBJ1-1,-,TGTGCCAGCAGCTGGAACACTGAAGCTTTCTTT,CASSWNTEAFF
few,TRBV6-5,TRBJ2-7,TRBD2,TGTGCCAGCAGGGGACTAGCGGGATTAGGGGAGCAGTACTTC,CASRGLAGLGEQYF
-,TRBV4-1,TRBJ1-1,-,TGCGCCAGCAGCCAAGGGCAGGCCTTGAGGGCCCCTGAAGCTTTCTTT,CASSQGQALRAPEAFF
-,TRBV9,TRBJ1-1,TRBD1,TGTGCCAGCAGCTTAATGACAGGGAACCCTGAAGCTTTCTTT,CASSLMTGNPEAFF
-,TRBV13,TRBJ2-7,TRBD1,TGTGCCAGCAGCTCGACCCCGGGACAGGACTACTACGAGCAGTACTTC,CASSSTPGQDYYEQYF
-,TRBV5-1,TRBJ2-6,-,TGCGCCAGCAGCCCCAGGGACTCTGGGGCCAACGTCCTGACTTTC,CASSPRDSGANVLTF
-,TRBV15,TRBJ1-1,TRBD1,TGTGCCACCAGCAGCGGGACAGGGGGCGCGAGGACTGAAGCTTTCTTT,CATSSGTGGARTEAFF
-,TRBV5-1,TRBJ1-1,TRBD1,TGCGCCAGCAGCGCCTATGGACAGGGGGCCACTGAAGCTTTCTTT,CASSAYGQGATEAFF
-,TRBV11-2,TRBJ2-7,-,TGTGCCAGCAGCTTAGAGTCTCCAGGGAACTACGAGCAGTACTTC,CASSLESPGNYEQYF
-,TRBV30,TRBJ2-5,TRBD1,TGTGCCTGGAGGACACAGGGGGGAGAGACCCAGTACTTC,CAWRTQGGETQYF
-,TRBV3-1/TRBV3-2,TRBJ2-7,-,TGTGCCAGCAGCCAAAACGGGAGAGGGTACGAGCAGTACTTC,CASSQNGRGYEQYF
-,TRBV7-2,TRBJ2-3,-,TGTGCCAGCAGCTTCCGAGGGCCCACAGATACGCAGTATTTT,CASSFRGPTDTQYF
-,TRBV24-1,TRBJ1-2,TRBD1,TGTGCCACCAGTGATCCCCGAGGACAGGGCCGGCGCACCTTC,CATSDPRGQGRRTF
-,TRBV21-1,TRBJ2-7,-,TGTGCCAGCGTCCTTGGTCCGGGACAAATCTACGAGCAGTACTTC,CASVLGPGQIYEQYF
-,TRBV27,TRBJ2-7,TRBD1,TGTGCCAGCAGTCCCCGACAGGGGAAGGCCTACGAGCAGTACTTC,CASSPRQGKAYEQYF
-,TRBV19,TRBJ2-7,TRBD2,TGTGCCAGTAGTAATGGCGGGGGCTACGAGCAGTACTTC,CASSNGGGYEQYF
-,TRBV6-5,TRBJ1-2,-,TGTGCCAGCAGCCCCGAGAACTATGGCTACACCTTC,CASSPENYGYTF
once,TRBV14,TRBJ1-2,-,TGTGCCAGCAGCCAAGAACGGGACATTGGCTACACCTTC,CASSQERDIGYTF
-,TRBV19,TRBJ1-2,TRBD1,TGTGCCAGTAGTATCGGGACAGGGGCTCCCTATGGCTACACCTTC,CASSIGTGAPYGYTF
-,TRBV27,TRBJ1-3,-,TGTGCCAGCAGTCCCTCCCTCTCTGGAAACACCATATATTTT,CASSPSLSGNTIYF
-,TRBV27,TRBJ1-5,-,TGTGCCAGCAGTTTATCGTCCGGGAAGCCCCAGCATTTT,CASSLSSGKPQHF
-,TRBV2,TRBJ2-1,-,TGTGCCAGCATTTTTTCTCCTAGTGAGCAGTTCTTC,CASIFSPSEQFF
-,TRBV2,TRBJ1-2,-,TGTGCCAGCAGTGAAGCGCAGTCAGGCTATGGCTACACCTTC,CASSEAQSGYGYTF
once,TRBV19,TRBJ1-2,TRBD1,TGTGCCAGTAGTGCCCACAGGGGAGGCTACACCTTC,CASSAHRGGYTF
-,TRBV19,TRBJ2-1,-,TGTGCCAGTAGTAGTAAGAGCTCCTACAATGAGCAGTTCTTC,CASSSKSSYNEQFF
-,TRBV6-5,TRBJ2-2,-,TGTGCCAGCAGTTACTCTGACAGTAACACCGGGGAGCTGTTTTTT,CASSYSDSNTGELFF
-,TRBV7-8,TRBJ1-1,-,TGTGCCAGCAGCTTAGCGTTTGCACAGGGCGACACTGAAGCTTTCTTT,CASSLAFAQGDTEAFF
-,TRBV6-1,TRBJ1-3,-,TGTGCCAGCAGTGAAGGAGTTGCCTCTGGAAACACCATATATTTT,CASSEGVASGNTIYF
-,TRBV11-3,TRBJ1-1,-,TGTGCCAGCAGCCCCCGCGGCGGAACAAATGAAGCTTTCTTT,CASSPRGGTNEAFF
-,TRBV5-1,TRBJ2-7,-,TGCGCCAGCAGCTTGAATCGCCTCACTTACGAGCAGTACTTC,CASSLNRLTYEQYF
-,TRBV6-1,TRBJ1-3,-,TGTGCCAGCAGTGATGGAGTCTCTGGAAACACCATATATTTT,CASSDGVSGNTIYF
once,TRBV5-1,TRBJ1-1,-,TGCGCCAGCAGCTTTGGGAGGGGCTTGGAAGACACTGAAGCTTTCTTT,CASSFGRGLEDTEAFF
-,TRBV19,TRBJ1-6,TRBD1,TGTGCCAGTGGACAGGGTATACATTCACCCCTCCACTTT,CASGQGIHSPLHF
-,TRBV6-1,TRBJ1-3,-,TGTGCCAGCAGTGGACCGGAGGGGCCCTCTGGAAACACCATATATTTT,CASSGPEGPSGNTIYF
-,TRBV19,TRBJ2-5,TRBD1,TGTGCCAGTAGTATACGACAGGGGACCCAAGAGACCCAGTACTTC,CASSIRQGTQETQYF
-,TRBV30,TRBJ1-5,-,TGTGCCTGGAGTGTACGGGGGGGGGCAGTGACTCAGCCCCAGCATTTT,CAWSVRGGAVTQPQHF
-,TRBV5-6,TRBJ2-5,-,TGTGCCAGCAGCCTAATTCGCTCCGAGACCCAGTACTTC,CASSLIRSETQYF
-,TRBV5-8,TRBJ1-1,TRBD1,TGTGCCAGCAGCGCCGGGACAGGGGGGCTGCTTGAAGCTTTCTTT,CASSAGTGGLLEAFF
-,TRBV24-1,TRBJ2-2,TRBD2,TGTGCCACCAGTGATTTAGGACTAGCCGGCACCGGGGAGCTGTTTTTT,CATSDLGLAGTGELFF
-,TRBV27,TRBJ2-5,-,TGTGCCAGCAGTTTATTACCGCAGGAAGAGACCCAGTACTTC,CASSLLPQEETQYF
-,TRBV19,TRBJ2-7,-,TGTGCCAGTAGTATTAGAAGAGGGTTCTCCTACGAGCAGTACTTC,CASSIRRGFSYEQYF
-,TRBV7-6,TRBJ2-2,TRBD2,TGTGCCAGCAGCGACGGGACTAGCGGCAACACCGGGGAGCTGTTTTTT,CASSDGTSGNTGELFF
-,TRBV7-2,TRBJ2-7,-,TGTGCCAGCAGCGCGGCGGCCATCCCCTACGAGCAGTACTTC,CASSAAAIPYEQYF
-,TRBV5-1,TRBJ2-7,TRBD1,TGCGCCAGCAGCTTTGGACAGGTTCCCACCTACGAGCAGTACTTC,CASSFGQVPTYEQYF
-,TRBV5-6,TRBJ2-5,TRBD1,TGTGCCAGCAGCCTTCGGACAGGGGGCGTAGAGACCCAGTACTTC,CASSLRTGGVETQYF
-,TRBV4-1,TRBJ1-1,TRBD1,TGCGCCAGCAGCCAAGGAATGGCACAGGGGGCAACGGAAGCTTTCTTT,CASSQGMAQGATEAFF
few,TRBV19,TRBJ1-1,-,TGTGCCAGTAGTACGCCCGCGGTAGGCCGTACTGAAGCTTTCTTT,CASSTPAVGRTEAFF